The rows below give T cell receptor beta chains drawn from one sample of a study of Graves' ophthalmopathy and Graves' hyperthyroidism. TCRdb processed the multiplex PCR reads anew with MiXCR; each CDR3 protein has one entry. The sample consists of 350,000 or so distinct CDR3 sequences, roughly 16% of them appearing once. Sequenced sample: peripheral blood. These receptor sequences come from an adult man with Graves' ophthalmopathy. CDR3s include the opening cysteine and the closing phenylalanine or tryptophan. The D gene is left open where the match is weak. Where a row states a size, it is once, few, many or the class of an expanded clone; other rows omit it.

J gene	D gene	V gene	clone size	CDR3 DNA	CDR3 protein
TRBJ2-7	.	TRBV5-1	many	TGCGCCAGCAGTGCGGGGTACGCCTACGAGCAGTACTTC	CASSAGYAYEQYF
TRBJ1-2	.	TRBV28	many	TGTGCCAGCAGTTTAGAAGTTCGGGACTGGGGCTACACCTTC	CASSLEVRDWGYTF
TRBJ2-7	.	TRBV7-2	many	TGTGCCAGCAGCTCCCAGGGCGACGAGCAGTACTTC	CASSSQGDEQYF
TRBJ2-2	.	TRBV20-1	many	TGCAGTGCTAGAGATTTCAGGGCGGGGGAGCTGTTTTTT	CSARDFRAGELFF
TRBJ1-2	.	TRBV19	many	TGTGCCAGTAGTGGACGATCAGGGAGCTATGGCTACACCTTC	CASSGRSGSYGYTF
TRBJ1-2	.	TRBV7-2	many	TGTGCCAGCAGCTTAGCCGCGGGCTTCGGCTATGGCTACACCTTC	CASSLAAGFGYGYTF
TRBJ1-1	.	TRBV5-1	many	TGCGCCAGCAGCTTGGATCAGACTGAAGCTTTCTTT	CASSLDQTEAFF
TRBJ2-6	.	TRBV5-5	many	TGTGCCAGCAGCTTAACCGGGGCCAACGTCCTGACTTTC	CASSLTGANVLTF
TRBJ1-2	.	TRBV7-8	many	TGTGCCAGCAGCTTACTGAGGGGGGCCTATGGCTACACCTTC	CASSLLRGAYGYTF
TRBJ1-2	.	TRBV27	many	TGTGCCAGCAGTGAGAGCTGGGGGTCGGTCTATGGCTACACCTTC	CASSESWGSVYGYTF
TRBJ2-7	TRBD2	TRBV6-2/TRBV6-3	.	TGTGCCAGCAGTGGGACTAGCGGTTACTCCTACGAGCAGTACTTC	CASSGTSGYSYEQYF